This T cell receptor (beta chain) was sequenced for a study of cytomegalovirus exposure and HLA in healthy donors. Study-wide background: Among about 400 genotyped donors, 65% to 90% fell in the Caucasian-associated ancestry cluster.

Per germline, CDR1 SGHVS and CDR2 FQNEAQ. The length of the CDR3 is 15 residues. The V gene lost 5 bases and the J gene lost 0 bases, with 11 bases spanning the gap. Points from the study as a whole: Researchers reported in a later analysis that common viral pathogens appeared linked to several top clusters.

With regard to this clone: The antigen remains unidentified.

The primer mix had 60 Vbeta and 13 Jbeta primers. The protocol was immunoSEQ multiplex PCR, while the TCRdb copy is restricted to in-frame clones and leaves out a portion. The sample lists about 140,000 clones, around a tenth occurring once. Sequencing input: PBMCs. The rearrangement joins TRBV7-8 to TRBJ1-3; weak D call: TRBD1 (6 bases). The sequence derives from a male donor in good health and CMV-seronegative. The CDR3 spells CASSLGHLSGNTIYF. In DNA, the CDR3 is TGTGCCAGCAGCCTGGGACACCTCTCTGGAAACACCATATATTTT.